The clone carrying this T cell receptor beta chain has a single count. This sample is drawn from a study of blood T cells in healthy people across ages. A second roughly 6 to 11 cycle PCR used barcoded and J-beta primers. A template-switch adaptor that had 12 random nucleotides put a tag on each cDNA molecule. Each CDR3 protein gets one entry after TCRdb re-called the 5' RACE reads with MiXCR. The profile shows more than 1,400,000 distinct CDR3 sequences, 42% of them singletons. Each donor's blood draw was around 9.1 milliliters of peripheral blood. Sequencing used blood. This clonotype originated in a woman under 30 in good health.

CDR3 protein: CASSRGASSTDTQYF. The DNA of the CDR3 is TGTGCCAGCAGTAGAGGGGCTAGCAGCACAGATACGCAGTATTTT. The V call is TRBV28, the J call TRBJ2-3; D assignment may be TRBD1 or TRBD2 (5 bases each). The V gene's germline CDR1 is MDHEN and CDR2 SYDVKM. V lost 5 bases and J 0 bases, leaving 12 bases between the germline ends. The length of the CDR3 is 15 residues. Full variable domain (outside the CDR3, taken from reference TRBV28 and TRBJ2-3): DVKVTQSSRYLVKRTGEKVFLECVQDMDHENMFWYRQDPGLGLRLIYFSYDVKMKEKGDIPEGYSVSREKKERFSLILESASTNQTSMYLCASSRGASSTDTQYFGPGTRLTVL.